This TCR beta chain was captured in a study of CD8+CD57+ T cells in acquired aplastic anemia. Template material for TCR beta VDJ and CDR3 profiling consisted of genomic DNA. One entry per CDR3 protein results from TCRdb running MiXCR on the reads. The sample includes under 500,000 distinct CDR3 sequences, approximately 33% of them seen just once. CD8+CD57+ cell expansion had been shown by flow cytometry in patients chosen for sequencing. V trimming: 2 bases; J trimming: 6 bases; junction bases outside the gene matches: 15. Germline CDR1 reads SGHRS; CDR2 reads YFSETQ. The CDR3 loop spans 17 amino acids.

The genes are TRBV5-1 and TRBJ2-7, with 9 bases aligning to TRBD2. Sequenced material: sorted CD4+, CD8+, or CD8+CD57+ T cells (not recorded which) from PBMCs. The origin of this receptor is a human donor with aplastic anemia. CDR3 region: CASSFDSGSPWRSEQYF. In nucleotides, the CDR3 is TGCGCCAGCAGCTTTGATAGCGGGAGCCCCTGGAGATCCGAGCAGTACTTC.